This section outlines one TCR beta chain sequence together with its context. V lost 7 bases, J lost 0 bases, and 12 bases lay in between. CDR1 and CDR2 (germline): SNHLY, FYNNEI. This CDR3 contains 14 residues. The data stem from a study of blood T cell repertoires in COVID-19. Background on the study: Sites across the United States, Italy and Spain contributed samples from acute and convalescent COVID-19. Sample material is recorded as cDNA or gDNA derived from T cells, B-cell-depleted T cells, or PBMCs.

In the authors' workflow: Quantification of nucleated cells was approximated via reference gene primer amplification. The method was immunoSEQ multiplex PCR; TCRdb's version includes in-frame clones alone and lacks a portion of them. That table gives V, J and clone size, and the DNA gave D and trimming. The sample lists around 78,000 clones, over 75% occurring once. The chain couples TRBV2 to TRBJ1-2; D perhaps matches TRBD1 (6 bases). Sequencing used peripheral blood. This TCR was sampled from a human donor in a cohort sampled during active COVID-19. The chain's CDR3 is CASTGTISNYGYTF. Written as DNA, the CDR3 is TGTGCCAGCACCGGGACAATCTCTAACTATGGCTACACCTTC.